This entry lists 8 T cell receptor beta chains sequenced from one sample in a study of T cells in Graves' hyperthyroidism and ophthalmopathy. RNA transcripts provided the source from which TCR beta CDR3 regions were amplified. TCR CDR3 regions were first amplified by RT-PCR with HTBI primers. TCRdb fed the multiplex PCR reads into MiXCR, producing one record per CDR3 protein. Here the sample spans around 600,000 distinct CDR3 sequences, less than 20% being singletons. The source material was blood. The receptors derive from a woman in her thirties with Graves' hyperthyroidism.

V is TRBV19 and J is TRBJ2-1, with a tentative D call TRBD1 (6 bases). Germline V gene lookup returns CDR1 LNHDA and CDR2 SQIVND (reference sequence). The germline V and J ends were trimmed by 3 bases and 4 bases, with 10 bases remaining between them. The CDR3 contains 14 residues. Here the CDR3 reads CASSIHGQYNEQFF. The DNA of the CDR3 is TGTGCCAGTAGTATCCATGGACAGTACAATGAGCAGTTCTTC. Full variable domain (remainder filled in from reference TRBV19 and TRBJ2-1): DGGITQSPKYLFRKEGQNVTLSCEQNLNHDAMYWYRQDPGQGLRLIYYSQIVNDFQKGDIAEGYSVSREKKESFPLTVTSAQKNPTAFYLCASSIHGQYNEQFFGPGTRLTVL.

The chain combines TRBV24-1 with TRBJ2-2, with TRBD1 matching over 9 bases. The CDR3 length is 18 residues. The germline CDR1 and CDR2 sequences are KGHDR and SFDVKD. Losses at the gene ends were 5 bases for V and 1 base for J; bases not matched to a gene: 10. The CDR3 DNA reads as TGTGCCACCAGTGCAAGGCGACAGGGGGGATTGAACACCGGGGAGCTGTTTTTT. Its translation is CATSARRQGGLNTGELFF.

V is TRBV29-1 and J is TRBJ1-2; 8 bases agree with TRBD1. Germline V gene sequence: CDR1 SQVTM, CDR2 ANQGSEA. The CDR3 spans 14 residues. The J segment lost 3 bases and the V segment lost 3 bases, leaving 6 bases of the junction unmatched. The CDR3 sequence is CSVDKAGGDYGYTF. CDR3 DNA sequence: TGCAGCGTTGATAAGGCAGGGGGCGACTATGGCTACACCTTC.

This clonotype was observed at least ten times. The V gene is TRBV30, the J gene TRBJ2-1, with 13 bases matching TRBD2. Germline CDR1 GTSNPN, CDR2 SVGIG (reference sequence). The junction had 7 bases not matched to a gene; V was cut back by 3 bases and J by 8 bases. This CDR3 has 15 amino acids. CDR3 sequence: CAWRAGLAGVDEQFF. Here the CDR3 DNA reads TGTGCCTGGAGGGCAGGACTAGCGGGAGTAGATGAGCAGTTCTTC.

In this sample, this clonotype turned up many times. V is TRBV3-1 and J is TRBJ1-1; 7 bases match TRBD1. This CDR3 has 15 residues. Unmatched junction bases numbered 6, after V lost 1 base and J lost 4 bases. Germline CDR1 is LGHDT and CDR2 is YNNKEL (reference sequence). CDR3 loop: CASSQGGGQSTEAFF. CDR3 DNA: TGTGCCAGCAGCCAAGGGGGGGGACAGTCCACTGAAGCTTTCTTT.

Ten or more counts support this clonotype. J is TRBJ2-2 and V is TRBV28; 9 nucleotides line up with TRBD2. This CDR3 has 18 residues. Germline loops: CDR1 MDHEN, CDR2 SYDVKM. Trimming took 1 base from V and 6 from J; bases not matched to a gene: 12. The CDR3 loop reads CASSLSAGGLAYAGELFF. CDR3 coding DNA: TGTGCCAGCAGTTTATCGGCGGGGGGACTAGCATACGCCGGGGAGCTGTTTTTT.

In regard to this clonotype: Being one base from a much bigger clone, this may be a read error. The chain combines TRBV11-3 with TRBJ2-1, with 9 nucleotides matching TRBD2. Germline CDR1 is SGHNT and CDR2 is YENEEA. The CDR3 consists of 15 residues. The V and J ends lost 3 bases and 9 bases, in that order; junction bases with no gene match: 9. The DNA of the CDR3 is TGTGCCAGCAGCTTGTCTCCTAGCGGGATCGGTGAGCAGTTCTTC. It codes for CASSLSPSGIGEQFF.

This clonotype appeared a few times. At one boundary the junction diverges from the germline segment, which might be a read error. J is TRBJ1-2 and V is TRBV12-3 or TRBV12-4; 10 bases fit TRBD1. There are 15 residues in the CDR3. In nucleotides, the CDR3 is TGTGCCCGCAGTTACGGACAGGGGGGCAACTATGGCTACACCTTC. This codes for CARSYGQGGNYGYTF.